This T cell receptor beta chain was recorded in a study of T cell responses to AZD1222 COVID-19 vaccine. Clones were read by immunoSEQ multiplex PCR, and TCRdb kept only the in-frame ones, dropping some. The table has approximately 200,000 clones, about 94% seen once. CDR3 size: 13 residues. Germline loops: CDR1 GTSNPN, CDR2 SVGIG (reference sequence). As for this clone: The junction departs from the called germline gene at one end, perhaps through a read error.

The chain has TRBV30 and TRBJ1-3; D remains unclear. The input for sequencing was peripheral blood, taken on day 0 of AZD1222 vaccination. The sequence came from an adult in good health. CDR3 nucleotides: TGTGCTTGGAGTCAGTTCTCTGGAAACACCATATATTTT. Protein sequence: CAWSQFSGNTIYF.